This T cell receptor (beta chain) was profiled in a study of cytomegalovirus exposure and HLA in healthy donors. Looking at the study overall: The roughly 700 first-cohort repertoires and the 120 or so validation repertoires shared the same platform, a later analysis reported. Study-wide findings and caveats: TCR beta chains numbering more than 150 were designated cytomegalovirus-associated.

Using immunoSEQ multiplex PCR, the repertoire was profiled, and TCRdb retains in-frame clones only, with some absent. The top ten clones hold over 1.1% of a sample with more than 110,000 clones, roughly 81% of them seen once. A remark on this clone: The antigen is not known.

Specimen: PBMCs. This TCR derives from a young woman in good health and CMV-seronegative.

The CDR3 loop is CASRKGQANSPLHF. CDR3 coding DNA: TGTGCCTCCCGTAAAGGACAGGCCAATTCACCCCTCCACTTT. The rearrangement links TRBV19 to TRBJ1-6; 7 bases align to TRBD1. Per germline, CDR1 LNHDA and CDR2 SQIVND (reference sequence). The CDR3 extends over 14 amino acids. After removal of 11 bases from V and 7 bases from J, the junction contained 11 bases not matched to a gene.